The subject of this entry is one T cell receptor beta chain. The data are from a study of blood T cell repertoires in COVID-19. Study in general: The samples span acute and convalescent COVID-19 from the United States, Italy and Spain. T cells, B-cell-depleted T cells, or PBMCs supplied cDNA or gDNA.

As processed by the authors: Reference gene primer amplification in the assay estimated nucleated cell counts. The method was immunoSEQ multiplex PCR; TCRdb's version includes in-frame clones alone and lacks a portion of them. That table is the source of V, J and clone size, and D and trimming were worked out from the DNA. Among 200,000 to 250,000 clones, approximately 86% were seen once, and the ten largest hold 5.5%. This CDR3 is built from 14 residues. CDR1 and CDR2 from the germline V gene are SGHTA and FQGTGA. The V gene lost 4 bases and the J gene lost 8 bases, with 17 bases spanning the gap. The sample was peripheral blood. The TCR comes from a human donor in a cohort sampled during active COVID-19. J is TRBJ1-2 and V is TRBV7-3; no clear D gene. The CDR3 loop is CASSSYRAPKGYTF. CDR3 DNA: TGTGCCAGCAGCTCCTACAGAGCCCCTAAGGGCTACACCTTC.